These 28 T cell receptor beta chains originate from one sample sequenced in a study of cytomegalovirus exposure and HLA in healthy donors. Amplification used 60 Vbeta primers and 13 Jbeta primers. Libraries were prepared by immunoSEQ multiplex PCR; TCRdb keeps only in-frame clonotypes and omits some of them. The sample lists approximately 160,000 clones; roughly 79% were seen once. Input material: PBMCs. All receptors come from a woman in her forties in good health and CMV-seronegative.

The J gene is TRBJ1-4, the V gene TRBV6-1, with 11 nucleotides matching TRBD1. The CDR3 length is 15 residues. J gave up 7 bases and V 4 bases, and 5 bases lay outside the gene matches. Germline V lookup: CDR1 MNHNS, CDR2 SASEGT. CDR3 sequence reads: CASSGFGTGGEKLFF. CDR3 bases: TGTGCCAGCAGTGGCTTCGGGACAGGGGGTGAAAAACTGTTTTTT.

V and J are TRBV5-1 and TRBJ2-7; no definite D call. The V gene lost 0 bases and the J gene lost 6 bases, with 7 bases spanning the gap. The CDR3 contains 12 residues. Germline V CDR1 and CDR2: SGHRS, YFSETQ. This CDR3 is CASSLVAGEQYF. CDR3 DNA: TGCGCCAGCAGCTTGGTAGCTGGCGAGCAGTACTTC.

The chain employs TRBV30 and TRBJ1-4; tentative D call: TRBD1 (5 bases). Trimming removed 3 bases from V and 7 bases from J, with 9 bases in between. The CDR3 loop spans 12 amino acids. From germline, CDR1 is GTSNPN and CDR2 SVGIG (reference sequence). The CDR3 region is CAWSEQVEKLFF. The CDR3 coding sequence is TGTGCCTGGAGCGAACAGGTTGAAAAACTGTTTTTT.

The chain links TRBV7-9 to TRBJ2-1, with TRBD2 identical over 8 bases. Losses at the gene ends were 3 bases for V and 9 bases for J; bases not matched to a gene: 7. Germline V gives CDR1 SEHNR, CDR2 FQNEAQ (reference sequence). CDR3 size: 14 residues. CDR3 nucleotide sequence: TGTGCCAGCAGCTTCCAACGGGAGGGCGGTGAGCAGTTCTTC. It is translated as CASSFQREGGEQFF.

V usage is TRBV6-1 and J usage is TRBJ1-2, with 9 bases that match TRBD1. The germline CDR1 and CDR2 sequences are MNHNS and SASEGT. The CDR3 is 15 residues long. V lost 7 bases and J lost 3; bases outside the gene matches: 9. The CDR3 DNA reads TGTGCCAGCATGAGGACAGGGGACAGTTACTATGGCTACACCTTC. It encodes CASMRTGDSYYGYTF.

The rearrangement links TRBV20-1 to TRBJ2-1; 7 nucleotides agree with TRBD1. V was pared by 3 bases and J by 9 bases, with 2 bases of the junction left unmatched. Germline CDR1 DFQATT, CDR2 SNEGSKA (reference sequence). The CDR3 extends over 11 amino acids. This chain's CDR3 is CSASNRGEQFF. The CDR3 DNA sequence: TGCAGTGCTAGTAACAGGGGTGAGCAGTTCTTC.

The CDR3 DNA reads TGTGCCAGCAGACCCACGGGGGAAAGCTCCCCCTACGAGCAGTACTTC. Its protein is CASRPTGESSPYEQYF. This sequence joins TRBV28 and TRBJ2-7, with D possibly TRBD2 on 6 matching bases. The CDR3 has 16 residues. CDR1 and CDR2 from the germline V gene are MDHEN and SYDVKM. V was trimmed by 6 bases and J by 2 bases, leaving 20 bases between them.

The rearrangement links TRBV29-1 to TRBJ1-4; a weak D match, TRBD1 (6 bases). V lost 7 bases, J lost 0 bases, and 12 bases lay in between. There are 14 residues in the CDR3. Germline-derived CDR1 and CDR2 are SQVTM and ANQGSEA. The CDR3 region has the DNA TGCAGCGCCCCGGACAGTGCAACTAATGAAAAACTGTTTTTT. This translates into CSAPDSATNEKLFF.

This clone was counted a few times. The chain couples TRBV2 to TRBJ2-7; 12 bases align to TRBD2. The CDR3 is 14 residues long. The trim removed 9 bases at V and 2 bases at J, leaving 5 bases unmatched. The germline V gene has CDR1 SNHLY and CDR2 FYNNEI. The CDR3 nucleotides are TGTGCCAGTGCCGGACTAGCGGGAACCTACGAGCAGTACTTC. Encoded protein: CASAGLAGTYEQYF.

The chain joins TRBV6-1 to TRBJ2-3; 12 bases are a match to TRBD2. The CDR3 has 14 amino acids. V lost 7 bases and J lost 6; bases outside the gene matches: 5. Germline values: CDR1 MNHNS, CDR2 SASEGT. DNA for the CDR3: TGTGCCAGCATGGGGCTAGCGGGAGGGGATACGCAGTATTTT. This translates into CASMGLAGGDTQYF.

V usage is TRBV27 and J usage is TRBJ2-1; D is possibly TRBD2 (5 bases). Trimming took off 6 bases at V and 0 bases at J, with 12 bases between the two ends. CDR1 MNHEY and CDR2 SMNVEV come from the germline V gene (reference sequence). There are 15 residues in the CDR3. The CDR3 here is CASRPQAVSYNEQFF. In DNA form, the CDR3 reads TGTGCCAGCAGGCCTCAAGCGGTCTCCTACAATGAGCAGTTCTTC.

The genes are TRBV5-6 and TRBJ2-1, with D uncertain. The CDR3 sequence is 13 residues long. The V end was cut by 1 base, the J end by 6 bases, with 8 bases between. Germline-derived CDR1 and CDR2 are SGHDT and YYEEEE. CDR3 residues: CASSLWSANEQFF. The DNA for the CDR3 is TGTGCCAGCAGCTTGTGGAGCGCCAATGAGCAGTTCTTC.

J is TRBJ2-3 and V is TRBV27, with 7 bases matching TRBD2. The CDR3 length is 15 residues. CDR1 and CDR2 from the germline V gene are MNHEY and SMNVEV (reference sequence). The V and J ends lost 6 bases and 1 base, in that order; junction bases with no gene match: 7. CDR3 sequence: CASSGGAGRTDTQYF. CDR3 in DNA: TGTGCCAGCAGCGGAGGAGCGGGACGCACAGATACGCAGTATTTT.

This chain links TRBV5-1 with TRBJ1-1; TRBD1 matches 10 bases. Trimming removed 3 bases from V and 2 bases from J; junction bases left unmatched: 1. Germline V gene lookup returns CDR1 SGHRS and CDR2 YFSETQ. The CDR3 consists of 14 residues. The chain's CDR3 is CASSWDRGNTEAFF. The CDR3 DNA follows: TGCGCCAGCAGCTGGGACAGGGGAAACACTGAAGCTTTCTTT.

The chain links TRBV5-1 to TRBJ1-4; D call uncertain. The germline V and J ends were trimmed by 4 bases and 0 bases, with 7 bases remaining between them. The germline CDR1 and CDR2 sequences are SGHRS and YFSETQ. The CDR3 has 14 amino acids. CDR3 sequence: CASSPTATNEKLFF. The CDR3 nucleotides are TGCGCCAGCAGCCCGACTGCAACTAATGAAAAACTGTTTTTT.

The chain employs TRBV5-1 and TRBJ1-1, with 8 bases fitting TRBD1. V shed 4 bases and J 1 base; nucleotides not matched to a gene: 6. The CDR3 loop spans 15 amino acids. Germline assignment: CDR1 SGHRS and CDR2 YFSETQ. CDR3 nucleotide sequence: TGCGCCAGCAGCCTCACAGGGGGGGCGAACACTGAAGCTTTCTTT. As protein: CASSLTGGANTEAFF.

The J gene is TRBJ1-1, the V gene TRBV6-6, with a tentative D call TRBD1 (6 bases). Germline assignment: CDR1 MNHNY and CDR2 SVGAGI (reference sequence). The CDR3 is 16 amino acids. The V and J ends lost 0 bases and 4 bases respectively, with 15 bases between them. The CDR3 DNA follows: TGTGCCAGCAGTTACTCAACAGGGAACCGGGGCACTGAAGCTTTCTTT. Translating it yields CASSYSTGNRGTEAFF.

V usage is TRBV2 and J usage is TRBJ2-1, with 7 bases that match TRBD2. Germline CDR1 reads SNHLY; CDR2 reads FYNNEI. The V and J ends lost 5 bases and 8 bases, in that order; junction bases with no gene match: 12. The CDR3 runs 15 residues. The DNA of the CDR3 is TGTGCCAGCAGTAAAGACGGCGGGAGTTGGGATGAGCAGTTCTTC. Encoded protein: CASSKDGGSWDEQFF.

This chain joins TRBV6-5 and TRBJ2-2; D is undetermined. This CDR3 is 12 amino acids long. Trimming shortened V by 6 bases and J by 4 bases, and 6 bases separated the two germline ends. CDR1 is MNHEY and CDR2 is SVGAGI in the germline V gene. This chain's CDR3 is CASRIATGELFF. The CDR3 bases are TGTGCCAGCAGGATAGCCACCGGGGAGCTGTTTTTT.

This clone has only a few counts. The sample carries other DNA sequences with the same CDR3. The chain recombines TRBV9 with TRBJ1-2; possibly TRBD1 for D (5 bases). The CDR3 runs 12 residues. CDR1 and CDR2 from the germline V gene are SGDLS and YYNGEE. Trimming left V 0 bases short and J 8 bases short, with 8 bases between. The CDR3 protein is CASSVVGGGYTF. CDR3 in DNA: TGTGCCAGCAGCGTAGTGGGGGGAGGCTACACCTTC.

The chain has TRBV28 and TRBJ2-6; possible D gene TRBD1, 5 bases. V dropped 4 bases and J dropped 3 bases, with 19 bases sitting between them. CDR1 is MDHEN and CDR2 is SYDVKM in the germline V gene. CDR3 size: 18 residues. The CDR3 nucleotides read TGTGCCAGCAGTTCGGGTACAGGCTACCCTCTTGGGGCCAACGTCCTGACTTTC. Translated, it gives CASSSGTGYPLGANVLTF.

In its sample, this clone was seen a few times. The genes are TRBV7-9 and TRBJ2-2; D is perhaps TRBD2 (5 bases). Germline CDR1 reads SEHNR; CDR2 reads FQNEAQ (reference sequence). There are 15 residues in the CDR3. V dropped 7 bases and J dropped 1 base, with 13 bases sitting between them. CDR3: CASNSGKENTGELFF. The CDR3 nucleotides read TGTGCCAGCAACTCGGGGAAGGAGAACACCGGGGAGCTGTTTTTT.

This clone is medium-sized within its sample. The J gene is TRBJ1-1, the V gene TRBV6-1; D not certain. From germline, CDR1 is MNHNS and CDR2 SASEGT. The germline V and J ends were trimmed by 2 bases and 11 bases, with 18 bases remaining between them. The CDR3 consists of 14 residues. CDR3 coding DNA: TGTGCCAGCAGTGAAAAACCTCAGGCTGTCTCGGCTTTCTTT. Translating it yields CASSEKPQAVSAFF.

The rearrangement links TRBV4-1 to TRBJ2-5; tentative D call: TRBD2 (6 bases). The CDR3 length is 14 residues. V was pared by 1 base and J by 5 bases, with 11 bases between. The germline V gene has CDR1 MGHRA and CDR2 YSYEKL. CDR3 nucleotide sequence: TGCGCCAGCAGCCAAGGCGGGGTCCTGGAGACCCAGTACTTC. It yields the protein CASSQGGVLETQYF.

The DNA for the CDR3 is TGTGCCAGCAGTCAGGGGGCGCCGGGCAATCAGCCCCAGCATTTT. Translating it yields CASSQGAPGNQPQHF. The rearrangement joins TRBV6-5 to TRBJ1-5, with 8 bases aligning to TRBD1. The CDR3 totals 15 residues. Trimming took 5 bases from V and 2 from J; bases not matched to a gene: 5. Germline V CDR1 and CDR2: MNHEY, SVGAGI.

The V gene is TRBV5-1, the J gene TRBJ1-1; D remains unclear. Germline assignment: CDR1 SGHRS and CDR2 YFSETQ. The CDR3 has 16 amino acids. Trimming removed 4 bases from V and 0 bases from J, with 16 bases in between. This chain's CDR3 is CASSRGGGALNTEAFF. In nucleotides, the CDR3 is TGCGCCAGCAGCCGCGGAGGCGGTGCTTTGAACACTGAAGCTTTCTTT.

The DNA of the CDR3 is TGTGCCAGCAGCTTTTCAGGGGATGACTATGGCTACACCTTC. It encodes CASSFSGDDYGYTF. The V call is TRBV5-5, the J call TRBJ1-2; perhaps TRBD1 as D (6 bases). CDR3 length: 14 amino acids. V was trimmed by 2 bases and J by 3 bases, leaving 11 bases between them. Germline values: CDR1 SGHKS, CDR2 YYEKEE (reference sequence).

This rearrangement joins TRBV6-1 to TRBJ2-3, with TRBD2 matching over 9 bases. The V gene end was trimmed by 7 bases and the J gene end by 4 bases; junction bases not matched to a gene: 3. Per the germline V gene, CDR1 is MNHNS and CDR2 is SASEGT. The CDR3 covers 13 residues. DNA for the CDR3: TGTGCCAGCACCGCTAGCGGGGCAGATACGCAGTATTTT. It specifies CASTASGADTQYF.